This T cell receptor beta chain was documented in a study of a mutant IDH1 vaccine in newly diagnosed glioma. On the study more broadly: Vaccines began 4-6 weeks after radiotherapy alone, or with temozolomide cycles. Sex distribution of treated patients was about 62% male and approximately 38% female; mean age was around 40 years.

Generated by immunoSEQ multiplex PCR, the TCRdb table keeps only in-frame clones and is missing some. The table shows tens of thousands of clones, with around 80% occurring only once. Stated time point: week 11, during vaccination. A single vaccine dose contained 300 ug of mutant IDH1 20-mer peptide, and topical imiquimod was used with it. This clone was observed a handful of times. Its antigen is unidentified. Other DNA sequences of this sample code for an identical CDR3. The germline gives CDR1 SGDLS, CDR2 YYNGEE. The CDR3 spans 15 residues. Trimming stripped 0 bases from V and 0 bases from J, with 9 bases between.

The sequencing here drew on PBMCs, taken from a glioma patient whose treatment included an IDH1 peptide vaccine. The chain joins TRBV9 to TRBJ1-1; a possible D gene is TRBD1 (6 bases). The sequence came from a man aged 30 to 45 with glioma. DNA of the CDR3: TGTGCCAGCAGCGTAGGTCAGGGGATGAACACTGAAGCTTTCTTT. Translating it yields CASSVGQGMNTEAFF.